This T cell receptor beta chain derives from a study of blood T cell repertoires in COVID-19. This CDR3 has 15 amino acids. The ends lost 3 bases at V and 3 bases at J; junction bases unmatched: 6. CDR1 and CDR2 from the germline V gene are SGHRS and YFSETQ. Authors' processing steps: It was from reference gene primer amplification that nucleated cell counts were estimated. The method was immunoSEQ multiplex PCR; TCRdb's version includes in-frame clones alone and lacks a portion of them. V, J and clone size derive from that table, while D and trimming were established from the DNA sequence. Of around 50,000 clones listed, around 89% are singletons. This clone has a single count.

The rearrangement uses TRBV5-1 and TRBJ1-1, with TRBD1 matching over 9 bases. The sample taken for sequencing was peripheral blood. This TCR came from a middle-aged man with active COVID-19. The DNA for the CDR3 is TGCGCCAGCAGCTGGGGGGACAGGGATTACACTGAAGCTTTCTTT. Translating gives CASSWGDRDYTEAFF.